The rows below give T cell receptor beta chains drawn from one sample of a study of T cell responses to AZD1222 COVID-19 vaccine. The data were produced by immunoSEQ multiplex PCR, yet TCRdb's version contains in-frame clones alone and is incomplete. This table has some 150,000 clones, 70% to 90% appearing once. The sequenced sample was peripheral blood, obtained 28 days after the second dose of the MenACWY control vaccine. The receptors shown here come from an adult who received the MenACWY meningococcal vaccine as a control. The CDR3 runs from the conserved cysteine through the conserved F or W. Fields, in order: clone size, J gene, V gene, D gene, CDR3 DNA, CDR3 protein. The D gene is left open where the match is weak. Expanded clones are given a class, and other clones once, few, many or no size at all.

- TRBJ1-5 TRBV3-1/TRBV3-2 TRBD1 TGTGCCAGCAGCCTGACAGGGGACCATCAGCCCCAGCATTTT CASSLTGDHQPQHF
- TRBJ2-2 TRBV28 - TGTGCCAGCCGCGACAGGCAAGGGCTAGTGGGCACCGGGGAGCTGTTTTTT CASRDRQGLVGTGELFF
- TRBJ1-6 TRBV6-5 - TGTGCCAGCAGTTATACGGGTCGGGATTCACCCCTCCACTTT CASSYTGRDSPLHF
- TRBJ2-1 TRBV5-1 TRBD2 TGCGCCAGCAGCGGCGGGACTAGCGGACTATACAATGAGCAGTTCTTC CASSGGTSGLYNEQFF
- TRBJ1-2 TRBV19 TRBD1 TGTGCCAGTAGTACGGACAGGGGGGACTATGGCTACACCTTC CASSTDRGDYGYTF
- TRBJ2-3 TRBV2 - TGTGCCAGCAGTGAGGAAGCTGCTAGCACAGATACGCAGTATTTT CASSEEAASTDTQYF
- TRBJ2-1 TRBV10-3 TRBD1 TGTGCCATCAGTGGGGACAGACAGGGCAATGAGCAGTTCTTC CAISGDRQGNEQFF
- TRBJ1-2 TRBV6-2/TRBV6-3 - TGTGCCAGCAGTCCCTCTTCCACGTATGGCTACACCTTC CASSPSSTYGYTF
- TRBJ2-1 TRBV5-4 TRBD2 TGTGCCAGCAGCTCGCAGGGACTAGCTCCTCGGAATGAGCAGTTCTTC CASSSQGLAPRNEQFF
few TRBJ1-1 TRBV7-2 - TGTGCCAGCAGCCCCCGTTTTATCAACACTGAAGCTTTCTTT CASSPRFINTEAFF
- TRBJ1-1 TRBV7-9 - TGTGCCAGCAGCTTAAGGGGATCCAACACTGAAGCTTTCTTT CASSLRGSNTEAFF
- TRBJ1-5 TRBV5-8 TRBD1 TGTGCCAGCAGCCCTAGGGGGCGCGAGGATCAGCCCCAGCATTTT CASSPRGREDQPQHF
- TRBJ2-7 TRBV15 - TGTGCCACCAGCATGCCCGGGGTATACGAGCAGTACTTC CATSMPGVYEQYF
- TRBJ2-2 TRBV11-3 - TGTGCCAGCAGCCATATAACAGGGACCTTGAACACCGGGGAGCTGTTTTTT CASSHITGTLNTGELFF
- TRBJ2-3 TRBV19 - TGTGCCAGTAGTATAGTCCCGGGGCCTTTAACAGATACGCAGTATTTT CASSIVPGPLTDTQYF
- TRBJ1-1 TRBV6-5 - TGTGCCAGCAGTTACCTTCAAGGGGCGAGCACTGAAGCTTTCTTT CASSYLQGASTEAFF
- TRBJ1-1 TRBV24-1 - TGTGCCACCAGCCCCGTTACAGGGCTAGGGGTTGAAGCTTTCTTT CATSPVTGLGVEAFF
- TRBJ2-7 TRBV30 - TGTGCCTGGAGTGTAGTCCAGGGGAGGCAGTACTTC CAWSVVQGRQYF
- TRBJ1-1 TRBV9 - TGTGCCAGCAGCGTAGGAGGGCGTCCTGGGAACACTGAAGCTTTCTTT CASSVGGRPGNTEAFF
- TRBJ2-7 TRBV11-3 TRBD1 TGTGCCAGCAGCCTACGGGACAGAAGTTACGAGCAGTACTTC CASSLRDRSYEQYF
once TRBJ2-5 TRBV5-1 - TGCGCCAGCAGCTTGGATGGGTCGACCCGATGGGAGACCCAGTACTTC CASSLDGSTRWETQYF
- TRBJ2-1 TRBV19 TRBD2 TGTGCCAGTAGATTAGCGGGAGCATCACAATTCGATGAGCAGTTCTTC CASRLAGASQFDEQFF
- TRBJ2-1 TRBV9 TRBD2 TGTGCCAGCAGCGTAGGGAGCGGGAGCCCTCATGAGCAGTTCTTC CASSVGSGSPHEQFF
- TRBJ1-2 TRBV27 - TGTGCCAGCCGTGGGGGCAGATCTAACTATGGCTACACCTTC CASRGGRSNYGYTF
- TRBJ1-1 TRBV19 - TGTGCCAGTAGTATGGCAGGGTCCACTGAAGCTTTCTTT CASSMAGSTEAFF
few TRBJ1-5 TRBV7-9 TRBD1 TGTGCCAGCAGCCCCCTGGGGACAGCAATAAATCAGCCCCAGCATTTT CASSPLGTAINQPQHF
- TRBJ2-3 TRBV5-1 - TGCGCCAGCAGCTTGGTTAGGGGAGCAGATACGCAGTATTTT CASSLVRGADTQYF
- TRBJ1-4 TRBV30 - TGTGCCTGGAGTGGCTCCCGGGGCCCAGAAAAACTGTTTTTT CAWSGSRGPEKLFF
- TRBJ1-1 TRBV4-1 - TGCGCCAGCAGCCAAGTTTCGGGGGTTGGGGCTTTCTTT CASSQVSGVGAFF
- TRBJ2-3 TRBV6-1 TRBD2 TGTGCCAGCAGTGAAGGCCGGACTAGCGGGAGAGGGGACACAGATACGCAGTATTTT CASSEGRTSGRGDTDTQYF
few TRBJ2-1 TRBV21-1 - TGTGCCAGCAGCCGCCCGACTAGCGGGAGGGTGGATGAGCAGTTCTTC CASSRPTSGRVDEQFF
once TRBJ1-1 TRBV6-1 - TGTGCCAGCAGTTTGACGGTGAACACTGAAGCTTTCTTT CASSLTVNTEAFF
once TRBJ2-7 TRBV6-5 - TGTGCCACCAAATCATCGGGTAAAGCTGCCTACGAGCAGTACTTC CATKSSGKAAYEQYF
- TRBJ2-5 TRBV5-1 - TGCGCCAGCAGCCCAGGATCCCAAGAGACCCAGTACTTC CASSPGSQETQYF
once TRBJ2-7 TRBV28 TRBD2 TGTGCCAGCAGTTCTGATAGCGGGATAAGCTCCTACGAGCAGTACTTC CASSSDSGISSYEQYF
- TRBJ1-2 TRBV10-3 - TGTGCCATCTCGCCGAAATCTAACTATGGCTACACCTTC CAISPKSNYGYTF
- TRBJ2-5 TRBV10-3 - TGTGCCATCAGTGAGTCGAACGCAGGGCCAGAGACCCAGTACTTC CAISESNAGPETQYF
- TRBJ1-1 TRBV18 - TGTGCCAGCTCCCCCGGACTCCTGGGACGTGGCACTGAAGCTTTCTTT CASSPGLLGRGTEAFF
- TRBJ1-4 TRBV2 TRBD1 TGTGCCAGCAACAATGGGGACAGGTTTAATGAAAAACTGTTTTTT CASNNGDRFNEKLFF
- TRBJ1-5 TRBV5-6 - TGTGCCAGCAGCTTGGGGCAGTACAATCAGCCCCAGCATTTT CASSLGQYNQPQHF
- TRBJ1-4 TRBV19 - TGTGCCAGTAGTATACAGGGGAGTGAAAAACTGTTTTTT CASSIQGSEKLFF
- TRBJ2-7 TRBV5-1 - TGCGCCAGCAGCCCCCAGGGGGGTCCCTACGAGCAGTACTTC CASSPQGGPYEQYF
once TRBJ1-2 TRBV10-2 TRBD1 TGCGCCAGCAGTAGGGACAGGGGATATTATGGCTACACCTTC CASSRDRGYYGYTF
- TRBJ1-2 TRBV19 - TGTGCCACCAGGAAAGGGGTGGAGTATGGCTACACCTTC CATRKGVEYGYTF
- TRBJ2-5 TRBV7-2 - TGTGCCAGCAGCTTAGTAGGGGCAGAGACCCAGTACTTC CASSLVGAETQYF
- TRBJ1-4 TRBV5-1 - TGCGCCAGCAGCCCCCGGACGGCAACTAATGAAAAACTGTTTTTT CASSPRTATNEKLFF
- TRBJ1-2 TRBV28 - TGTGCCAGCGGCCCCGACAGATCCTATGGCTACACCTTC CASGPDRSYGYTF
- TRBJ1-5 TRBV7-9 - TGTGCCAGCAGCCGCGGACGGCATCAGCCCCAGCATTTT CASSRGRHQPQHF
- TRBJ1-2 TRBV28 - TGTGCCAGCAGTCCCTCAAGCGACTATGGCTACACCTTC CASSPSSDYGYTF
- TRBJ2-7 TRBV4-2 - TGTGCCAGCAGCCAAGATCCCATCCCCTACGAGCAGTACTTC CASSQDPIPYEQYF
- TRBJ1-6 TRBV6-5 TRBD1 TGTGCCAGCAATTGGGACAGAAATTCACCCCTCCACTTT CASNWDRNSPLHF
- TRBJ1-6 TRBV10-2 TRBD1 TGCGCCAGCAGTGAGGCACAGGGGGCCAATTCACCCCTCCACTTT CASSEAQGANSPLHF